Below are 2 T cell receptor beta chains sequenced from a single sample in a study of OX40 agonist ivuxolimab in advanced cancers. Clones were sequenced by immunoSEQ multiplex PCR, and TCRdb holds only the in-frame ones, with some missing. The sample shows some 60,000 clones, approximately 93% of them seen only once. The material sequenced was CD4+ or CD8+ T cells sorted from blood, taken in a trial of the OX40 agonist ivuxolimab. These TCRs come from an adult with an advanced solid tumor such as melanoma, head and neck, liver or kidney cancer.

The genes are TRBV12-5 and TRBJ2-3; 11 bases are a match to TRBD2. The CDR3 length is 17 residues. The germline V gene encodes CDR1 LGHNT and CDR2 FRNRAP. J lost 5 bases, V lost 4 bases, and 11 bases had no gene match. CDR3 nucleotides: TGTGCTAGTGGTTCCATTACGCCCGGGACTAGCGGAGATACGCAGTATTTT. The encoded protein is CASGSITPGTSGDTQYF.

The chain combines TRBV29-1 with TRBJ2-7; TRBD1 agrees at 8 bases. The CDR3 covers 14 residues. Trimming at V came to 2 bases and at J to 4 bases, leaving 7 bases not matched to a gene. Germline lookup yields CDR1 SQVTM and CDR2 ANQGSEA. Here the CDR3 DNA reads TGCAGCGTTGAAACGTCAGGGGGCAGATACGAGCAGTACTTC. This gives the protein CSVETSGGRYEQYF.